The 3 T cell receptor beta chains reported below all come from one sample, sequenced in a study of human T cells and chemical hapten exposure. TCRdb reanalysed the RACE reads using MiXCR and keeps one entry per CDR3 protein. The sample has some 400,000 distinct CDR3 sequences, 4% to 5.5% seen once. Time point in this sample: patch test 1, 2 weeks after DPC sensitization. Stated treatment: therapeutic diphenylcyclopropenone sensitization with weekly scalp DPC. This sample comprised whole blood, obtained in connection with sensitization to the hapten diphenylcyclopropenone (DPC). These receptors were collected from a woman aged 50 to 60 with alopecia areata. Some clones in this sample may be carry-over from other donors' samples.

There are a few counts of this clonotype. The chain has TRBV6-5 and TRBJ1-1, with TRBD1 identical over 9 bases. V shed 2 bases, J shed 7 bases, and the junction held 8 bases outside the gene matches. The CDR3 has 15 amino acids. Germline V gene data show CDR1 as MNHEY and CDR2 as SVGAGI. The CDR3 sequence is CASSYRRDREGEAFF. The DNA of the CDR3 is TGTGCCAGCAGTTACCGCCGGGACAGGGAGGGTGAAGCTTTCTTT.

This clonotype was recorded a few times. J is TRBJ1-2 and V is TRBV29-1; D may be TRBD1 (6 bases). The CDR3 loop spans 12 amino acids. V was trimmed by 3 bases and J by 8 bases, leaving 13 bases between them. Germline V gene sequence: CDR1 SQVTM, CDR2 ANQGSEA. The CDR3 DNA follows: TGCAGCGTTGAGGCAGGGGTGGGCGGCTACACCTTC. Translation: CSVEAGVGGYTF.

This clonotype occurred many times. The chain links TRBV5-1 to TRBJ2-3, with a weak D call TRBD1 (5 bases). The V and J ends lost 3 bases and 3 bases respectively, with 17 bases between them. CDR1 and CDR2 from the germline V gene are SGHRS and YFSETQ. This CDR3 contains 16 residues. The CDR3 coding sequence is TGCGCCAGCAGCTCTTACTACAGGTCCAGGACAGATACGCAGTATTTT. This translates into CASSSYYRSRTDTQYF.